This note documents a single T cell receptor beta chain sequence. Original processing methods: Amplification of reference gene primers was used by the study to estimate nucleated cell counts. Using immunoSEQ multiplex PCR, the repertoire was profiled, and TCRdb retains in-frame clones only, with some absent. D and trimming come from the DNA, and the V and J calls and clone size come from that table. Found here are under 450,000 clones, roughly nine tenths of them singletons; the top ten hold 0.86%. This entry comes from a study of blood T cell repertoires in COVID-19. This clonotype was sampled from a woman in her thirties or forties who had been exposed to COVID-19. Sequencing used PBMCs or T cells enriched from blood (not recorded which).

CDR3 residues: CASSPRGAEAFF. The CDR3 nucleotides read TGTGCCAGCAGTCCAAGGGGCGCTGAAGCTTTCTTT. The V and J genes are TRBV12-3 or TRBV12-4 and TRBJ1-1, with D possibly being TRBD1 (5 bases). The CDR3 has 12 amino acids. V lost 5 bases and J lost 6, with 10 bases in between.